This TCR beta chain was observed in a study of T cell repertoires in cytomegalovirus infection. For the study at large: Public signatures in TCR beta pointed to CMV infection and matching HLA type.

Losses at the gene ends were 2 bases for V and 7 bases for J; bases not matched to a gene: 5. CDR1 is MDHEN, CDR2 SYDVKM, per germline. The CDR3 runs to 15 residues. TCRdb used MiXCR to reprocess the reads, holding one entry per CDR3 protein. In the table there are 290,000 or so distinct CDR3 sequences, roughly a tenth of which are singletons. This clonotype has just a few counts. Its antigen is unidentified. Whole-study findings and limits: CMV-specific TCR beta clonotypes restricted by HLA-C were the ones dominating the ex vivo response. Cumulative public TCR beta family frequency identified carriers of CMV plus the relevant HLA.

This clonotype was sampled from a human donor in good health (CMV status not recorded). Some clones in this sample may be carry-over from other donors' samples. The gene calls are TRBV28 and TRBJ1-5, with TRBD1 identical over 10 bases. Sequenced material: PBMCs. CDR3 nucleotide sequence: TGTGCCAGCAGTTTAAGACAGGGGGCTGGGCAGCCCCAGCATTTT. Encoded protein: CASSLRQGAGQPQHF.